These 6 T cell receptor beta chains share one sample of origin, sequenced in a study of CD8 T cells in Susac syndrome. cDNA came from about 0.51 to 1 ug RNA primed by random hexamers. MiXCR, run by TCRdb on the immunoSEQ multiplex PCR reads, gives a single entry per CDR3 protein. The data contain 200,000 or so distinct CDR3 sequences, under 97% of them singletons. What was sequenced was CD4+ T cells from PBMCs. All receptors come from a human donor with Susac syndrome.

V is TRBV20-1 and J is TRBJ2-7; TRBD1 is a possible D gene (6 bases). The CDR3 runs to 15 residues. Per the germline V gene, CDR1 is DFQATT and CDR2 is SNEGSKA (reference sequence). Trimming shortened V by 4 bases and J by 4 bases, and 20 bases separated the two germline ends. CDR3 region: CSAIGGQSIVYEQYF. The CDR3 coding sequence is TGCAGTGCTATCGGAGGACAGTCGATTGTGTACGAGCAGTACTTC.

In this sample, this clonotype turned up once. The chain links TRBV12-3 or TRBV12-4 to TRBJ1-5; D gene ambiguous. V gave up 5 bases and J gave up 7 bases, with 12 bases separating them. This CDR3 spans 13 amino acids. This chain's CDR3 is CASSLLEVQPQHF. The CDR3 DNA reads TGTGCCAGCAGTCTTTTGGAAGTCCAGCCCCAGCATTTT.

A single count supports this clonotype. The chain recombines TRBV29-1 with TRBJ1-4; perhaps TRBD1 as D (5 bases). Trimming removed 6 bases at V and 6 bases at J, with 14 bases between. Germline lookup yields CDR1 SQVTM and CDR2 ANQGSEA. CDR3 length: 13 amino acids. The CDR3 region has the DNA TGCAGCGTCCCAGGGAGAGGCGATGAAAAACTGTTTTTT. It codes for CSVPGRGDEKLFF.

The chain links TRBV5-1 to TRBJ2-7, with D uncertain. The CDR3 extends over 13 amino acids. Germline CDR1 SGHRS, CDR2 YFSETQ. Trimming left V 0 bases short and J 3 bases short, with 7 bases between. CDR3 region: CASSLVTDYEQYF. The CDR3 DNA is TGCGCCAGCAGCTTGGTAACAGACTACGAGCAGTACTTC. Supplemented by reference TRBV5-1 and TRBJ2-7, the full variable domain reads KAGVTQTPRYLIKTRGQQVTLSCSPISGHRSVSWYQQTPGQGLQFLFEYFSETQRNKGNFPGRFSGRQFSNSRSEMNVSTLELGDSALYLCASSLVTDYEQYFGPGTRLTVT.

The chain recombines TRBV5-6 with TRBJ1-5; no firm D call. Germline lookup yields CDR1 SGHDT and CDR2 YYEEEE. The germline V and J ends were trimmed by 2 bases and 4 bases, with 7 bases remaining between them. The CDR3 covers 13 residues. CDR3 sequence: CASSLAGNQPQHF. CDR3 DNA: TGTGCCAGCAGCTTAGCCGGGAATCAGCCCCAGCATTTT.

The chain uses TRBV4-3 and TRBJ2-2, with 13 bases that match TRBD2. This CDR3 spans 19 amino acids. Unmatched junction bases numbered 9, after V lost 1 base and J lost 4 bases. Germline CDR1 is LGHNA and CDR2 is YSLEER. The CDR3 region is CASSQVPIRLAGGTGELFF. In DNA form, the CDR3 reads TGCGCCAGCAGCCAAGTACCCATCCGACTAGCGGGGGGCACCGGGGAGCTGTTTTTT.